Below, 15 T cell receptor beta chains from the same sample are listed, as sequenced in a study of T cells in Graves' hyperthyroidism and ophthalmopathy. Amplification targeted TCR beta CDR3 regions from RNA transcripts. In the first-round RT-PCR of the TCR CDR3, the HTBI primer set was used. Each CDR3 protein is one row after TCRdb ran MiXCR on the multiplex PCR reads. The sample has around 450,000 distinct CDR3 sequences, around 14% seen once. Sequences were obtained from blood. These receptors originate from a woman aged 18-29 years with Graves' hyperthyroidism.

The sample holds many counts of this clonotype. The chain uses TRBV7-2 and TRBJ1-2, with a tentative D call TRBD1 (5 bases). Germline CDR1 SGHTA, CDR2 FQGNSA. Trimming shortened V by 5 bases and J by 8 bases, and 15 bases separated the two germline ends. The CDR3 totals 13 residues. The CDR3 sequence is CASSAQGGYGYTF. The CDR3 region has the DNA TGTGCCAGCAGCGCTCAGGGAGGATACGGCTACACCTTC. The full variable domain, its missing parts supplied by reference TRBV7-2 and TRBJ1-2, is GAGVSQSPSNKVTEKGKDVELRCDPISGHTALYWYRQSLGQGLEFLIYFQGNSAPDKSGLPSDRFSAERTGGSVSTLTIQRTQQEDSAVYLCASSAQGGYGYTFGSGTRLTVV.

This clonotype has a handful of counts. J is TRBJ1-5 and V is TRBV7-8; unclear D gene. CDR1 SGHVS and CDR2 FQNEAQ come from the germline V gene. This CDR3 has 14 amino acids. Trimming pared 5 bases from V and 9 bases from J, leaving 17 bases between. The CDR3 is CASSPGMGFGPQHF. CDR3 DNA sequence: TGTGCCAGCAGCCCCGGCATGGGGTTTGGGCCCCAGCATTTT. The full variable domain, its missing parts supplied by reference TRBV7-8 and TRBJ1-5, is GAGVSQSPRYKVAKRGQDVALRCDPISGHVSLFWYQQALGQGPEFLTYFQNEAQLDKSGLPSDRFFAERPEGSVSTLKIQRTQQEDSAVYLCASSPGMGFGPQHFGDGTRLSIL.

As for this clonotype: A much bigger clone sits one base away, suggesting this may be a read error. The chain employs TRBV7-2 and TRBJ2-7; 9 nucleotides line up with TRBD2. The J call could be wrong; TRBJ2-1 is a better fit for the DNA end. Germline CDR1 SGHTA, CDR2 FQGNSA. This CDR3 is built from 16 residues. The CDR3 DNA sequence: TGTGCCAGCAGCTTAGTCGGACTAGCGACAACCTACGAGCAGTTCTTC. Protein sequence: CASSLVGLATTYEQFF.

The chain carries TRBV18 and TRBJ2-2, with TRBD2 as a possible D gene (6 bases). The V and J ends lost 5 bases and 2 bases respectively, with 15 bases between them. The length of the CDR3 is 16 residues. CDR1 is KGHSH and CDR2 is LQKENI in the germline V gene. This CDR3 is CASSISTSGNTGELFF. DNA for the CDR3: TGTGCCAGCTCAATATCGACTAGTGGAAACACCGGGGAGCTGTTTTTT.

This clonotype showed up many times. This chain uses TRBV3-1 with TRBJ2-1; D unresolved. V shed 2 bases and J shed 1 base, with 6 bases lying between them. Per the germline V gene, CDR1 is LGHDT and CDR2 is YNNKEL (reference sequence). The CDR3 has 14 residues. The CDR3 DNA is TGTGCCAGCAGCCAATCCGGTTCCTACAATGAGCAGTTCTTC. It encodes CASSQSGSYNEQFF.

This clonotype has only a few counts. Being one base from a much bigger clone, this may be a read error. This rearrangement joins TRBV2 to TRBJ2-7; D is ambiguous. V was trimmed by 5 bases and J by 5 bases, leaving 16 bases between them. Per the germline V gene, CDR1 is SNHLY and CDR2 is FYNNEI. The CDR3 totals 14 residues. The CDR3 sequence: CASSQTPITHEQYF. CDR3 bases: TGTGCCAGCAGTCAGACACCTATTACCCACGAGCAGTACTTC.

At least ten counts were recorded for this clonotype. This chain joins TRBV12-3 or TRBV12-4 and TRBJ1-2; no reliable D call. V lost 6 bases and J lost 8, with 10 bases in between. The CDR3 consists of 11 residues. Here the CDR3 reads CASRAPIGYTF. CDR3 bases: TGTGCCAGCAGGGCCCCTATCGGCTACACCTTC.

This clonotype came up many times. The chain is built from TRBV2 and TRBJ1-2; tentative D call: TRBD1 (5 bases). The germline V gene has CDR1 SNHLY and CDR2 FYNNEI. The V end lost 1 base, the J end lost 1 base, and 13 bases lay between the germline ends. The CDR3 loop spans 16 amino acids. The DNA for the CDR3 is TGTGCCAGCAGTGAAGTGGGGGGAAGGGTTAACTATGGCTACACCTTC. This gives the protein CASSEVGGRVNYGYTF. Supplemented by reference TRBV2 and TRBJ1-2, the full variable domain reads EPEVTQTPSHQVTQMGQEVILRCVPISNHLYFYWYRQILGQKVEFLVSFYNNEISEKSEIFDDQFSVERPDGSNFTLKIRSTKLEDSAMYFCASSEVGGRVNYGYTFGSGTRLTVV.

There are many counts of this clonotype. This chain links TRBV11-1 with TRBJ2-1; D is unclear. The V end was cut by 4 bases, the J end by 8 bases, with 12 bases between. The germline CDR1 and CDR2 sequences are SGHAT and FQDESV (reference sequence). The length of the CDR3 is 13 residues. The DNA for the CDR3 is TGTGCCAGCAGCTCCCTTTGGGTCTATGAGCAGTTCTTC. Its protein product is CASSSLWVYEQFF.

The CDR3 nucleotides are TGTGCCAGCACCGCAGGGACAGGGGGCTCCTACGAGCAGTACTTC. It encodes CASTAGTGGSYEQYF. This rearrangement joins TRBV28 to TRBJ2-7, with 11 bases that match TRBD1. The V gene end was trimmed by 7 bases and the J gene end by 0 bases; junction bases not matched to a gene: 5. CDR1 and CDR2 (germline): MDHEN, SYDVKM. This CDR3 is built from 15 residues.

This clonotype was observed at least ten times. The chain carries TRBV27 and TRBJ2-7; TRBD1 or TRBD2 may be the D gene (7 bases each). Per germline, CDR1 MNHEY and CDR2 SMNVEV (reference sequence). Trimming took 4 bases from V and 0 from J, leaving 13 bases between them. This CDR3 contains 15 residues. The CDR3 here is CASSSGGDSSYEQYF. CDR3 DNA sequence: TGTGCCAGCAGTTCAGGGGGGGATAGCTCCTACGAGCAGTACTTC.

The gene calls are TRBV7-8 and TRBJ2-5; 7 bases align to TRBD2. CDR1 is SGHVS and CDR2 is FQNEAQ in the germline V gene. The ends lost 3 bases at V and 1 base at J; junction bases unmatched: 2. The CDR3 loop spans 14 amino acids. The CDR3 nucleotides read TGTGCCAGCAGCTTCCTAGCGGTCCAAGAGACCCAGTACTTC. It codes for CASSFLAVQETQYF.

This clonotype was picked up many times. J is TRBJ2-7 and V is TRBV7-8, with 7 positions matching TRBD1. CDR1 and CDR2 (germline): SGHVS, FQNEAQ. The CDR3 is made up of 14 amino acids. V trimming: 5 bases; J trimming: 2 bases; junction bases outside the gene matches: 6. The CDR3 DNA reads TGTGCCAGCAGCGTTCGACAGGGCCCCTACGAGCAGTACTTC. As protein: CASSVRQGPYEQYF.

This clonotype has ten or more counts. The V call is TRBV11-3, the J call TRBJ2-1; TRBD2 matches 11 bases. From germline, CDR1 is SGHNT and CDR2 YENEEA. The CDR3 sequence is 15 residues long. Unmatched junction bases numbered 3, after V lost 5 bases and J lost 3 bases. The CDR3 bases are TGTGCCAGCAGCATAGCGGGAGGGTACTACAATGAGCAGTTCTTC. As protein: CASSIAGGYYNEQFF.

This clonotype was recorded many times. The chain has TRBV11-3 and TRBJ2-3; 7 positions match TRBD2. The V segment lost 0 bases and the J segment 9 bases; nucleotides outside the gene matches: 15. This CDR3 is 17 amino acids long. The germline V gene encodes CDR1 SGHNT and CDR2 YENEEA. CDR3 sequence reads: CASSLDFGGSGLKTQYF. CDR3 nucleotide sequence: TGTGCCAGCAGCTTAGATTTCGGCGGGAGCGGTTTGAAGACGCAGTATTTT.